Sequencing of this T cell receptor beta chain was carried out in a study of blood T cells in healthy people across ages. General study results and limits: Fewer expanded clones and more diversity marked long-lived versus aged donors.

Turning to this clonotype: The antigen is undetermined.

A second PCR, run for 7 to 11 cycles, used a sample-barcoded 5' primer plus a J-beta primer mix. TCRdb analysed the 5' RACE reads with MiXCR anew, one entry per CDR3 protein. The sample yields about 830,000 distinct CDR3 sequences, 62% seen once. The CDR3 has 15 amino acids. V gave up 0 bases and J gave up 2 bases, with 8 bases separating them. CDR1 and CDR2 from the germline V gene are SGHVS and FQNEAQ. This clonotype originated in a man aged 25-45 years in good health. The sample was blood. This rearrangement joins TRBV7-8 to TRBJ2-1; tentatively, D is TRBD1 (5 bases). As DNA, the CDR3 is TGTGCCAGCAGCTTAGCGGGGCACGCCTACAATGAGCAGTTCTTC. Protein sequence: CASSLAGHAYNEQFF.